This paragraph reports one T cell receptor beta chain. What it binds is not known. The donor group consisted entirely of healthy Caucasians. This sample was included in a study of identical twins. Study outcomes and limitations: Sequences that were out-of-frame, alpha and twin-shared displayed an excess of low generation probability. Modelling underestimated the level of out-of-frame TCR alpha sharing observed in monozygotic twins.

The CDR3 is 15 amino acids. Trimming took 1 base from V and 5 from J, leaving 15 bases between them. CDR1 SGHRS and CDR2 YFSETQ come from the germline V gene. Template switching created a universal primer site, and the cDNA included unique molecular identifiers. In TCRdb, the 5' RACE reads were re-called with MiXCR into one record per CDR3 protein. The top ten clones hold 1.6% of a sample with approximately 630,000 distinct CDR3 sequences, 7% to 7.5% of them seen once. These data were likewise used in another study, on yellow fever vaccine responses in identical twins.

The TCR sequence derives from a woman aged 18-30 years in good health. Sequencing was done on a sample of PBMCs. V is TRBV5-1 and J is TRBJ2-5; D possibly corresponds to TRBD1 (5 bases). The CDR3: CASSLYVGPRETQYF. The CDR3 nucleotides read TGCGCCAGCAGCTTGTATGTGGGGCCAAGGGAGACCCAGTACTTC. The full variable domain, with the rest looked up from reference TRBV5-1 and TRBJ2-5, is KAGVTQTPRYLIKTRGQQVTLSCSPISGHRSVSWYQQTPGQGLQFLFEYFSETQRNKGNFPGRFSGRQFSNSRSEMNVSTLELGDSALYLCASSLYVGPRETQYFGPGTRLLVL.